This T cell receptor beta chain appears in the sequencing data of a study of T cell responses to AZD1222 COVID-19 vaccine. The junction had 11 bases not matched to a gene; V was cut back by 10 bases and J by 1 base. This CDR3 spans 15 amino acids. The germline V gene has CDR1 SGHVS and CDR2 FNYEAQ. Sequencing was performed with immunoSEQ multiplex PCR; in TCRdb, only in-frame clones are kept and a portion is missing. The sample includes about 18,000 clones, approximately 80% of them seen just once. Points on this clone: Its antigen is undetermined.

Study-wide points: The donors showed a predominance of white British ancestry and of females, with possible underestimation of clonal diversity.

The chain joins TRBV7-6 to TRBJ2-3; TRBD2 matches at 7 bases. The input for sequencing was peripheral blood, taken 28 days after the second AZD1222 dose. This TCR was sampled from an adult who received the AZD1222 COVID-19 vaccine. CDR3 loop: CATTTSEEGTDTQYF. CDR3 coding DNA: TGTGCCACCACTACTAGCGAGGAGGGCACAGATACGCAGTATTTT.